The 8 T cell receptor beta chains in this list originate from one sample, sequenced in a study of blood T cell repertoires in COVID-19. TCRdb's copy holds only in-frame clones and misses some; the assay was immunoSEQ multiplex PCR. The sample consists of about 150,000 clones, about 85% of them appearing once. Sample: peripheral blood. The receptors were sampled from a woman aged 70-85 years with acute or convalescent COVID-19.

CDR3 nucleotides: TGTGCCGGTTGGCGGGGGAGAGATACGCAGTATTTT. It codes for CAGWRGRDTQYF. The chain carries TRBV30 and TRBJ2-3; 7 bases are a match to TRBD2. The V gene's germline CDR1 is GTSNPN and CDR2 SVGIG (reference sequence). J gave up 5 bases and V 8 bases, and 7 bases lay outside the gene matches. The CDR3 covers 12 residues.

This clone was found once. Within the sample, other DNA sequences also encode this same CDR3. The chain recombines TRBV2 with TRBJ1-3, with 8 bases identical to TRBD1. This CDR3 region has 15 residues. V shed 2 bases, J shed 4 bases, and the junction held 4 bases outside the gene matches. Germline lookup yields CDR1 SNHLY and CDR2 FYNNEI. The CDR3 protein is CASSEQGAAGNTIYF. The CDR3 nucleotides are TGTGCCAGCAGTGAACAGGGGGCAGCAGGAAACACCATATATTTT.

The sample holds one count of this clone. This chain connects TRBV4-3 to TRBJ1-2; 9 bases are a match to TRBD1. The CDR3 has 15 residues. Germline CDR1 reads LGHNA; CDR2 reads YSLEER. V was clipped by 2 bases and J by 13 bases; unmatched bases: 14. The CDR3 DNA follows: TGCGCCAGCAGCCAAACATGGGGGGGACAGGGAGTATCCACCTTC. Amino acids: CASSQTWGGQGVSTF.

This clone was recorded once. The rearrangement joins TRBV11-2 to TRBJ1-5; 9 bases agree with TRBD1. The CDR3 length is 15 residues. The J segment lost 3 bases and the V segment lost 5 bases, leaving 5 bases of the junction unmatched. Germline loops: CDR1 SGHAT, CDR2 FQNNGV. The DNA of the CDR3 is TGTGCCAGCAGCACGGACAGGGGCATCAATCAGCCCCAGCATTTT. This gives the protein CASSTDRGINQPQHF.

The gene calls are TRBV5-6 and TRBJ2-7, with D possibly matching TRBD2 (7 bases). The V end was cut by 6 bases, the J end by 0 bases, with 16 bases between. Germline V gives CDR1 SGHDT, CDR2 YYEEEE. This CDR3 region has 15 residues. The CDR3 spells CASTLWGGPSYEQYV. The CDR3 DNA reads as TGTGCCAGCACCCTGTGGGGGGGGCCCTCCTACGAGCAGTACGTC.

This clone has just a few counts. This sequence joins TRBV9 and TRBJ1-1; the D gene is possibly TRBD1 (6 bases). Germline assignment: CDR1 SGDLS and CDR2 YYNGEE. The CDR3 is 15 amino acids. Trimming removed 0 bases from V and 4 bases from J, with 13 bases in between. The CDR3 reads CASSVGPTGPTEAFF. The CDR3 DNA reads TGTGCCAGCAGCGTAGGTCCCACAGGGCCCACTGAAGCTTTCTTT.

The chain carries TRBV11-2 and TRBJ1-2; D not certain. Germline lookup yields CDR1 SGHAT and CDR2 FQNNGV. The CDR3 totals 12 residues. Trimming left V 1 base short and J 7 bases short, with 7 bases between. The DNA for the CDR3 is TGTGCCAGCAGCTTAGTTAACACTGGCTACACCTTC. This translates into CASSLVNTGYTF.

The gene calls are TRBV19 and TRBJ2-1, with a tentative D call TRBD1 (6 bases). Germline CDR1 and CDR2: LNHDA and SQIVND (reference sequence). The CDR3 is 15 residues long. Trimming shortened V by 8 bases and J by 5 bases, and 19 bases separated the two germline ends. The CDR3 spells CASEGVGVGDNEQFF. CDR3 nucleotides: TGTGCCAGTGAGGGGGTGGGTGTAGGAGACAATGAGCAGTTCTTC.